A selection of T cell receptor beta chains follows, all from one sample in a study of OX40 agonist ivuxolimab in advanced cancers. Measured with immunoSEQ multiplex PCR; TCRdb has only the in-frame clones, and not every one. The table shows 100,000 or so clones, with less than 95% occurring only once. The sequencing used CD4+ or CD8+ T cells sorted from blood, collected in a trial of the OX40 agonist ivuxolimab. Source of these receptors: an adult with an advanced solid tumor such as melanoma, head and neck, liver or kidney cancer. CDR3s include the opening cysteine and the closing phenylalanine or tryptophan. D genes are given only for firm matches. Clone sizes are given selectively: once, few, many, or a class where the clone is expanded.

clone_size,j_call,v_call,d_call,cdr3_aa,cdr3_nt
.,TRBJ2-3,TRBV5-6,.,CASSLGGARDTQYF,TGTGCCAGCAGCTTGGGGGGCGCGCGGGATACGCAGTATTTT
.,TRBJ1-1,TRBV27,TRBD1,CASTDRVGAFF,TGTGCCAGCACCGACAGGGTTGGAGCTTTCTTT
.,TRBJ2-1,TRBV18,TRBD2,CASSPGLAGGGLNEQFF,TGTGCCAGCTCACCGGGACTAGCGGGAGGGGGCCTCAATGAGCAGTTCTTC
.,TRBJ1-1,TRBV19,.,CASSHQTNTEAFF,TGTGCCAGTAGTCACCAGACCAACACTGAAGCTTTCTTT
.,TRBJ2-1,TRBV28,TRBD2,CASSSGTSGRAYNEQFF,TGTGCCAGCAGTTCCGGGACTAGCGGGAGGGCCTACAATGAGCAGTTCTTC
.,TRBJ1-5,TRBV2,TRBD1,CASSPRTGPYQPQHF,TGTGCCAGCAGCCCCCGGACAGGCCCGTATCAGCCCCAGCATTTT
.,TRBJ2-5,TRBV7-9,.,CASSLLSARGETQYF,TGTGCCAGCAGCTTACTCTCGGCCAGGGGCGAGACCCAGTACTTC
.,TRBJ1-2,TRBV28,.,CASSEGGSLYGYTF,TGTGCCAGCAGTGAGGGGGGATCCCTCTATGGCTACACCTTC
.,TRBJ2-1,TRBV4-1,TRBD2,CASGTSEGNEQFF,TGCGCCAGTGGGACTAGCGAAGGCAATGAGCAGTTCTTC
.,TRBJ2-7,TRBV19,.,CASSPGGRTTYEQYF,TGTGCCAGTAGCCCCGGGGGACGGACAACTTACGAGCAGTACTTC
once,TRBJ1-2,TRBV28,.,CASSLGRGGYGYTF,TGTGCCAGCAGTTTGGGCAGGGGAGGCTATGGCTACACCTTC
.,TRBJ1-4,TRBV27,.,CASSPRGGRPPVNEKLFF,TGTGCCAGCAGCCCGAGAGGAGGCAGGCCACCCGTAAACGAAAAACTGTTTTTT